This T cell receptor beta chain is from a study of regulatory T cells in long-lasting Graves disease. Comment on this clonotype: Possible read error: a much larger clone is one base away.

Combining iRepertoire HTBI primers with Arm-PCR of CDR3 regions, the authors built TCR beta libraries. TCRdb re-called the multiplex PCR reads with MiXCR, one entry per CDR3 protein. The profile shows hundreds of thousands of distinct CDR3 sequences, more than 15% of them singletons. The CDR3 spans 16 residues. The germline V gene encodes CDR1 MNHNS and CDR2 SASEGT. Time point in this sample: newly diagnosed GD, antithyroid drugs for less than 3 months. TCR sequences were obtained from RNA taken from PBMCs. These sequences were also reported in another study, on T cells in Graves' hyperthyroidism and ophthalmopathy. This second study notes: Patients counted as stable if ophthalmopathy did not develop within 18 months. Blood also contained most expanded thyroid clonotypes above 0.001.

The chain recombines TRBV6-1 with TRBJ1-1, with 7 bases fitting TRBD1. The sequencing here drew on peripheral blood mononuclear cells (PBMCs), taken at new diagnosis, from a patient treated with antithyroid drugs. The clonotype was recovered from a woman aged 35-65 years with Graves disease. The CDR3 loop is CASRTPSGGAGTDAFF. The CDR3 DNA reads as TGTGCCAGCCGAACCCCTTCAGGGGGGGCCGGAACTGACGCTTTCTTT.